A selection of T cell receptor beta chains follows, all from one sample in a study of blood T cell repertoires in COVID-19. Profiled with immunoSEQ multiplex PCR; TCRdb holds only in-frame clones, not every one. This sample has approximately 130,000 clones, with more than 70% found just once. The sample consisted of peripheral blood. These receptors all come from a human donor in a cohort sampled during active COVID-19. CDR3s include the opening cysteine and the closing phenylalanine or tryptophan. A D gene is named only where the DNA matches it firmly. Not every row has a clone size; where given, it reads once, few, many or a size class.

J gene: TRBJ2-1; clone size: .; V gene: TRBV6-5; D gene: .; CDR3 DNA: TGTGCCAGCAGTTACTCGGGGGGAGGAGACAATGAGCAGTTCTTC; CDR3 protein: CASSYSGGGDNEQFF
J gene: TRBJ2-1; clone size: .; V gene: TRBV2; D gene: TRBD2; CDR3 DNA: TGTGCCAGCGTTCTAGCGGGGGGTTACAATGAGCAGTTCTTC; CDR3 protein: CASVLAGGYNEQFF
J gene: TRBJ2-3; clone size: .; V gene: TRBV24-1; D gene: TRBD1; CDR3 DNA: TGTGCCACCAGTGAACGGACAGGAGTCACAGATACGCAGTATTTT; CDR3 protein: CATSERTGVTDTQYF
J gene: TRBJ2-1; clone size: .; V gene: TRBV5-1; D gene: TRBD2; CDR3 DNA: TGCGCCAGCAGCTTGGAAGTAGCGGGGGCTGGTGAGCAGTTCTTC; CDR3 protein: CASSLEVAGAGEQFF
J gene: TRBJ2-5; clone size: .; V gene: TRBV6-5; D gene: TRBD1; CDR3 DNA: TGTGCCAGCAGTTCTTGGGACAGGGGGCGGGAGACCCAGTACTTC; CDR3 protein: CASSSWDRGRETQYF
J gene: TRBJ2-3; clone size: many; V gene: TRBV6-5; D gene: TRBD2; CDR3 DNA: TGTGCCAGCAGCCGTACTAGCGGGGTGCAAGATACGCAGTATTTT; CDR3 protein: CASSRTSGVQDTQYF
J gene: TRBJ2-7; clone size: .; V gene: TRBV6-2/TRBV6-3; D gene: .; CDR3 DNA: TGTGCCAGCAGCCCCCTTGGTGCAGGCGGGGCCTACGAGCAGTACTTC; CDR3 protein: CASSPLGAGGAYEQYF
J gene: TRBJ1-1; clone size: once; V gene: TRBV5-5; D gene: .; CDR3 DNA: TGTGCCAGCAGCTTCCACAGAACCTCACAGGTGGAAGCTTTCTTT; CDR3 protein: CASSFHRTSQVEAFF
J gene: TRBJ2-6; clone size: .; V gene: TRBV6-5; D gene: .; CDR3 DNA: TGTGCCAGCAGTATATTATCTTCTGGGGCCAACGTCCTGACTTTC; CDR3 protein: CASSILSSGANVLTF
J gene: TRBJ1-2; clone size: once; V gene: TRBV4-3; D gene: TRBD1; CDR3 DNA: TGCGCCAGCAGCCAAGTAGTCGACAGGGTGGGCTACACCTTC; CDR3 protein: CASSQVVDRVGYTF
J gene: TRBJ1-1; clone size: .; V gene: TRBV7-6; D gene: .; CDR3 DNA: TGTGCCAGCAGCTTAGGTTCCGGGGGGGAAGGCACTGAAGCTTTCTTT; CDR3 protein: CASSLGSGGEGTEAFF
J gene: TRBJ1-5; clone size: .; V gene: TRBV7-8; D gene: TRBD1; CDR3 DNA: TGTGCCAGCAGCTCTCTAAGACAGGGGGCGAGCAATCAGCCCCAGCATTTT; CDR3 protein: CASSSLRQGASNQPQHF
J gene: TRBJ1-3; clone size: .; V gene: TRBV7-2; D gene: TRBD1; CDR3 DNA: TGTGCCACTGGACAGGGGGCTGGAAACACCATATATTTT; CDR3 protein: CATGQGAGNTIYF
J gene: TRBJ2-1; clone size: .; V gene: TRBV19; D gene: TRBD1; CDR3 DNA: TGTGCCAGTAGACAGGGACAGGGGCAGGTAAATGAGCAGTTCTTC; CDR3 protein: CASRQGQGQVNEQFF
J gene: TRBJ2-6; clone size: .; V gene: TRBV4-3; D gene: .; CDR3 DNA: TGCGCCAGCAGCCAAGGGGGGGAGTCGGGCTCTGGGGCCAACGTCCTGACTTTC; CDR3 protein: CASSQGGESGSGANVLTF
J gene: TRBJ1-6; clone size: .; V gene: TRBV9; D gene: .; CDR3 DNA: TGTGCCAGCAGCGTAGAGACGGGAAATTCACCCCTCCACTTT; CDR3 protein: CASSVETGNSPLHF
J gene: TRBJ2-2; clone size: .; V gene: TRBV7-9; D gene: .; CDR3 DNA: TGTGCCAGCAGCCCACGAATCGGGTGGGTCGGGGAGCTGTTTTTT; CDR3 protein: CASSPRIGWVGELFF
J gene: TRBJ1-5; clone size: .; V gene: TRBV5-6; D gene: .; CDR3 DNA: TGTGCCAGCAGCTTGGGGGGAGATCAGCCCCAGCATTTT; CDR3 protein: CASSLGGDQPQHF
J gene: TRBJ1-1; clone size: .; V gene: TRBV5-6; D gene: .; CDR3 DNA: TGTGCCAGCAGCTTGGGAGGGGGACCGGAGGCTGAAGCTTTCTTT; CDR3 protein: CASSLGGGPEAEAFF
J gene: TRBJ2-2; clone size: .; V gene: TRBV5-1; D gene: .; CDR3 DNA: TGCGCCAGCAGCCTCCTAGGGACTGGGGCGAACACCGGGGAGCTGTTTTTT; CDR3 protein: CASSLLGTGANTGELFF
J gene: TRBJ2-1; clone size: .; V gene: TRBV9; D gene: TRBD1; CDR3 DNA: TGTGCCAGCAGCGTAGGCAGTAGCAGGGGGAGCTCTCGGAATGAGCAGTTCTTC; CDR3 protein: CASSVGSSRGSSRNEQFF
J gene: TRBJ2-3; clone size: once; V gene: TRBV24-1; D gene: TRBD1; CDR3 DNA: TGTGCCACCAGCACAGGGGAATCAGGCGCAGATACGCAGTATTTT; CDR3 protein: CATSTGESGADTQYF
J gene: TRBJ1-6; clone size: .; V gene: TRBV30; D gene: .; CDR3 DNA: TGTGCCCGAGGACAGCGGGAAAATTCACCCCTCCACTTT; CDR3 protein: CARGQRENSPLHF
J gene: TRBJ1-5; clone size: .; V gene: TRBV7-2; D gene: .; CDR3 DNA: TGTGCCAGCAGCCCCGACTCCCACAGGGCTCAGCCCCAGCATTTT; CDR3 protein: CASSPDSHRAQPQHF
J gene: TRBJ1-5; clone size: .; V gene: TRBV5-1; D gene: TRBD1; CDR3 DNA: TGCGCCAGCAGCTTAGCAGGGGGCAGTCAGCCCCAGCATTTT; CDR3 protein: CASSLAGGSQPQHF
J gene: TRBJ2-3; clone size: .; V gene: TRBV4-3; D gene: TRBD2; CDR3 DNA: TGCGCCAGCAGCCCTAGGACTAGCGGGGATACGCAGTATTTT; CDR3 protein: CASSPRTSGDTQYF
J gene: TRBJ2-1; clone size: .; V gene: TRBV3-1/TRBV3-2; D gene: TRBD2; CDR3 DNA: TGTGCCAGCAGAGGGACTAATGACAATGAGCAGTTCTTC; CDR3 protein: CASRGTNDNEQFF
J gene: TRBJ1-1; clone size: .; V gene: TRBV10-1; D gene: .; CDR3 DNA: TGCGCCAGCAGTTCGGGAGGGGGCACTGAAGCTTTCTTT; CDR3 protein: CASSSGGGTEAFF
J gene: TRBJ1-1; clone size: .; V gene: TRBV5-1; D gene: .; CDR3 DNA: TGCGCCAGCAGCCCCTGGGAAACTAGGAGCACTGAAGCTTTCTTT; CDR3 protein: CASSPWETRSTEAFF
J gene: TRBJ2-7; clone size: .; V gene: TRBV6-1; D gene: .; CDR3 DNA: TGTGCCAGCAGTGAACAACCCGGGGCCTACGAGCAGTACTTC; CDR3 protein: CASSEQPGAYEQYF
J gene: TRBJ1-4; clone size: .; V gene: TRBV5-1; D gene: .; CDR3 DNA: TGCGCCAGCAGCGGGGAGGGGAGGACTAATGAAAAACTGTTTTTT; CDR3 protein: CASSGEGRTNEKLFF
J gene: TRBJ2-1; clone size: .; V gene: TRBV4-1; D gene: TRBD2; CDR3 DNA: TGCGCCAGCAGCCCTACCCCTAGCGGGAGATACAATGAGCAGTTCTTC; CDR3 protein: CASSPTPSGRYNEQFF
J gene: TRBJ1-1; clone size: .; V gene: TRBV28; D gene: TRBD1; CDR3 DNA: TGTGCCAGCAGTGAATCCGGGACAGGGGCGAACACTGAAGCTTTCTTT; CDR3 protein: CASSESGTGANTEAFF
J gene: TRBJ2-1; clone size: .; V gene: TRBV10-1; D gene: TRBD2; CDR3 DNA: TGCGCCAGCAACGAGGGACTAGCGGGAAGAGACAATGAGCAGTTCTTC; CDR3 protein: CASNEGLAGRDNEQFF
J gene: TRBJ1-1; clone size: few; V gene: TRBV19; D gene: TRBD1; CDR3 DNA: TGTGCCAGTAGCGACAGGGCCAGGGGGCCCTCGACTGAAGCTTTCTTT; CDR3 protein: CASSDRARGPSTEAFF
J gene: TRBJ1-2; clone size: few; V gene: TRBV19; D gene: TRBD1; CDR3 DNA: TGTGCCAGCGGACAGGGCCGGAGTGGCTACACCTTC; CDR3 protein: CASGQGRSGYTF
J gene: TRBJ1-1; clone size: .; V gene: TRBV7-5; D gene: .; CDR3 DNA: TGTGCCAGAAGCTTATGCCCCGGGGAAGCTTTCTTT; CDR3 protein: CARSLCPGEAFF
J gene: TRBJ1-2; clone size: .; V gene: TRBV7-2; D gene: TRBD1; CDR3 DNA: TGTGCCAGCAGCGATTGGACAGGGGGAGGCTACACCTTC; CDR3 protein: CASSDWTGGGYTF
J gene: TRBJ1-1; clone size: .; V gene: TRBV19; D gene: .; CDR3 DNA: TGTGCCAGTAGTATGGGGGGTGACGGCACTGAAGCTTTCTTT; CDR3 protein: CASSMGGDGTEAFF
J gene: TRBJ2-1; clone size: .; V gene: TRBV18; D gene: TRBD2; CDR3 DNA: TGTGCCAGCTCACCACCTATTTCTAGCGGAAATGAGCAGTTCTTC; CDR3 protein: CASSPPISSGNEQFF
J gene: TRBJ2-1; clone size: many; V gene: TRBV3-1/TRBV3-2; D gene: TRBD2; CDR3 DNA: TGTGCCAGCAGCCAAGTAGCGGGGCTCGATGAGCAGTTCTTC; CDR3 protein: CASSQVAGLDEQFF
J gene: TRBJ1-1; clone size: .; V gene: TRBV6-6; D gene: .; CDR3 DNA: TGTGCCAGCAGTCATCTATGGACTGAAGCTTTCTTT; CDR3 protein: CASSHLWTEAFF
J gene: TRBJ1-1; clone size: few; V gene: TRBV13; D gene: .; CDR3 DNA: TGTGCCAGCAGCCGCCGGACAGCCGCCGGCACTGAAGCTTTCTTT; CDR3 protein: CASSRRTAAGTEAFF
J gene: TRBJ1-1; clone size: .; V gene: TRBV6-2/TRBV6-3; D gene: .; CDR3 DNA: TGTGCCAGCAGTTCTCCTGGACGGGGGAACACTGAAGCTTTCTTT; CDR3 protein: CASSSPGRGNTEAFF
J gene: TRBJ2-2; clone size: .; V gene: TRBV15; D gene: TRBD2; CDR3 DNA: TGTGCCACCAGCAGAGGTAGCGGGAGATCCCCGAGGACCGGGGAGCTGTTTTTT; CDR3 protein: CATSRGSGRSPRTGELFF
J gene: TRBJ1-1; clone size: .; V gene: TRBV7-2; D gene: .; CDR3 DNA: TGTGCCAGCAGGTTGAAGGGCGGGGGAACTGAAGCTTTCTTT; CDR3 protein: CASRLKGGGTEAFF
J gene: TRBJ1-2; clone size: .; V gene: TRBV4-3; D gene: .; CDR3 DNA: TGCGCCAGCAGCCAAGATACAGGAAGGTATGGCTACACCTTC; CDR3 protein: CASSQDTGRYGYTF
J gene: TRBJ2-7; clone size: many; V gene: TRBV5-1; D gene: TRBD1; CDR3 DNA: TGCGCCAGCAGCTTGGTACTGGGACAGTTACGCGAGCAGTACTTC; CDR3 protein: CASSLVLGQLREQYF
J gene: TRBJ1-1; clone size: .; V gene: TRBV5-4; D gene: TRBD1; CDR3 DNA: TGTGCCAGCAGCTTGGAGCCAGGGGGTGACACTGAAGCTTTCTTT; CDR3 protein: CASSLEPGGDTEAFF
J gene: TRBJ1-2; clone size: .; V gene: TRBV3-1/TRBV3-2; D gene: TRBD1; CDR3 DNA: TGTGCCAGCAGCCCCACGGTATCGGCAGGGGGTGGCTACACCTTC; CDR3 protein: CASSPTVSAGGGYTF
J gene: TRBJ1-1; clone size: .; V gene: TRBV12-3/TRBV12-4; D gene: .; CDR3 DNA: TGTGCCAGCAGTTTTCCGGGTTTCGAAGCTTTCTTT; CDR3 protein: CASSFPGFEAFF
J gene: TRBJ1-3; clone size: .; V gene: TRBV18; D gene: .; CDR3 DNA: TGTGCCAGCTCAATAGGATCGGGATCGAGCTCTGGAAACACCATATATTTT; CDR3 protein: CASSIGSGSSSGNTIYF
J gene: TRBJ2-1; clone size: .; V gene: TRBV5-1; D gene: TRBD1; CDR3 DNA: TGCGCCAGCAGCCCCCGGGGGACAGGATTCTACAATGAGCAGTTCTTC; CDR3 protein: CASSPRGTGFYNEQFF
J gene: TRBJ1-5; clone size: .; V gene: TRBV4-1; D gene: .; CDR3 DNA: TGCGCCAGCAGCCAAGATGACAGGCTAGGCCAGCCCCAGCATTTT; CDR3 protein: CASSQDDRLGQPQHF
J gene: TRBJ2-3; clone size: .; V gene: TRBV5-1; D gene: TRBD1; CDR3 DNA: TGCGCCAGCAGCACAGGACAGGGGGAGGGAACAGATACGCAGTATTTT; CDR3 protein: CASSTGQGEGTDTQYF
J gene: TRBJ2-1; clone size: .; V gene: TRBV15; D gene: .; CDR3 DNA: TGTGCCACCAGCAGTGGGGAGCTCCGGGACTTTTACAATGAGCAGTTCTTC; CDR3 protein: CATSSGELRDFYNEQFF
J gene: TRBJ2-1; clone size: .; V gene: TRBV27; D gene: TRBD2; CDR3 DNA: TGTGCCAGCAGTCACACTAGCGGGGGGACCTTTACCTTCTCCTACAATGAGCAGTTCTTC; CDR3 protein: CASSHTSGGTFTFSYNEQFF
J gene: TRBJ1-2; clone size: .; V gene: TRBV12-3/TRBV12-4; D gene: TRBD1; CDR3 DNA: TGTGCCAGCGGACAGGGGGCAGTTTCGGGCTACACCTTC; CDR3 protein: CASGQGAVSGYTF
J gene: TRBJ1-2; clone size: .; V gene: TRBV30; D gene: .; CDR3 DNA: TGTGCCTGGACCAAGGGGGGGCGGTATGGCTACACCTTC; CDR3 protein: CAWTKGGRYGYTF